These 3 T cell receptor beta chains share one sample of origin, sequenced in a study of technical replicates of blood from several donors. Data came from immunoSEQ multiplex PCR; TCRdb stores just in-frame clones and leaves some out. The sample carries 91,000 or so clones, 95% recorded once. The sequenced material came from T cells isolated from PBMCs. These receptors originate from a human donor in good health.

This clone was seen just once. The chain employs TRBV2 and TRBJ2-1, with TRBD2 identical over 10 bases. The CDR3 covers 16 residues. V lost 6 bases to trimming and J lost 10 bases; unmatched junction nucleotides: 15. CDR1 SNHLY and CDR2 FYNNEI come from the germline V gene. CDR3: CASRQLAGRSLEEQFF. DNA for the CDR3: TGTGCCAGCAGACAACTAGCGGGAAGGTCATTAGAGGAGCAGTTCTTC. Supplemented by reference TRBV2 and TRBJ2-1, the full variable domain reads EPEVTQTPSHQVTQMGQEVILRCVPISNHLYFYWYRQILGQKVEFLVSFYNNEISEKSEIFDDQFSVERPDGSNFTLKIRSTKLEDSAMYFCASRQLAGRSLEEQFFGPGTRLTVL.

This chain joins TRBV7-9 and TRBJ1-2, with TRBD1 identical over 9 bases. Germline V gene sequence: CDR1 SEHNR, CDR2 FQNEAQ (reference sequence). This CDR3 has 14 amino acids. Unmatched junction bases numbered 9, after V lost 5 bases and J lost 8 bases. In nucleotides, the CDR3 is TGTGCCAGCAGCGACCGGGACAGGGACCCGGGCTACACCTTC. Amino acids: CASSDRDRDPGYTF. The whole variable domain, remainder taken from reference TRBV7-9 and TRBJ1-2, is DTGVSQNPRHKITKRGQNVTFRCDPISEHNRLYWYRQTLGQGPEFLTYFQNEAQLEKSRLLSDRFSAERPKGSFSTLEIQRTEQGDSAMYLCASSDRDRDPGYTFGSGTRLTVV.

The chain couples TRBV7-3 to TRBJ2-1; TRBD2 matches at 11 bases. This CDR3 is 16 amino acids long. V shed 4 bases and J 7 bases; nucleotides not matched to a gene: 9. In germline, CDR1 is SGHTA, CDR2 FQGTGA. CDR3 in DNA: TGTGCCAGCAGCTCCGTAGCGGGGGGGCCCCGGAATGAGCAGTTCTTC. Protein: CASSSVAGGPRNEQFF.